Sequencing of this T cell receptor beta chain was carried out in a study of blood T cell repertoires in COVID-19. About the research overall: Whether acute or convalescent, the COVID-19 samples came from the United States, Italy and Spain. PBMCs, B-cell-depleted T cells, or T cells provided the cDNA or gDNA that made up the material.

As processed by the authors: Quantification of nucleated cells was approximated via reference gene primer amplification. TCRdb's table, derived via immunoSEQ multiplex PCR, lists solely in-frame clones and lacks some. That table supplies the V and J calls and clone size; D and trimming were determined from the DNA. The table includes around 46,000 clones, 65% to 90% detected once. Germline V gene lookup returns CDR1 LNHDA and CDR2 SQIVND (reference sequence). This CDR3 has 19 amino acids. The V and J ends lost 5 bases and 2 bases, in that order; junction bases with no gene match: 12. Sequenced: peripheral blood. This chain links TRBV19 with TRBJ2-3; 14 bases agree with TRBD2. This clonotype was sampled from a man in his forties or fifties with acute or convalescent COVID-19. CDR3 nucleotide sequence: TGTGCCAGTAGTCCGAGGACTAGCGGGGGGCTAGATTTCACAGATACGCAGTATTTT. Encoded protein: CASSPRTSGGLDFTDTQYF.